The 14 T cell receptor beta chains presented below share a single source sample, sequenced in a study of vaccination effects on CD4 cells after COVID-19. Profiling relied on immunoSEQ multiplex PCR, and the TCRdb table lists in-frame clones only, not all of them. The sample lists about 21,000 clones, 65% to 85% occurring once. Antigen-specific CD4+ T cells were expanded (with viral peptide pools) by the ViraFEST assay ahead of sequencing. Upon completion of roughly ten days in culture, CD4+ T cells were isolated. Vaccinated recipients, who were negative for nucleocapsid antibodies, had no history of SARS-CoV-2 infection. These receptors lack a known antigen. This specimen was CD4+ T cells from PBMCs cultured with HCoV-NL63 spike peptides, taken before COVID-19 vaccination. The receptors were sampled from a human donor who received a COVID-19 vaccine.

The gene calls are TRBV28 and TRBJ1-1, with unresolved D. Germline loops: CDR1 MDHEN, CDR2 SYDVKM. With 2 bases removed from V and 0 bases from J, the gap between germline ends came to 7 bases. The CDR3 is 14 residues long. The CDR3 region has the DNA TGTGCCAGCAGTTTAGGAGTCCTGAACACTGAAGCTTTCTTT. It encodes CASSLGVLNTEAFF.

The V call is TRBV28, the J call TRBJ2-2; possibly TRBD1 for D (5 bases). CDR1 and CDR2 from the germline V gene are MDHEN and SYDVKM. This CDR3 is built from 14 residues. V was trimmed by 4 bases and J by 1 base, leaving 7 bases between them. CDR3 DNA sequence: TGTGCCAGCAGTTCCCAGGGGAACACCGGGGAGCTGTTTTTT. Its translation: CASSSQGNTGELFF.

This chain connects TRBV19 to TRBJ2-3; D might be TRBD1 (6 bases). The CDR3 has 12 amino acids. Trimming removed 3 bases from V and 14 bases from J, with 15 bases in between. Germline-derived CDR1 and CDR2 are LNHDA and SQIVND (reference sequence). Here the CDR3 reads CASSISAGAVYF. The CDR3 DNA sequence: TGTGCCAGTAGTATCTCGGCAGGGGCCGTGTATTTT.

This clone was counted only a few times. The chain is built from TRBV19 and TRBJ1-5; D is ambiguous. The CDR3 is made up of 16 amino acids. Deletions cut 3 bases from V and 1 base from J, with 13 bases between. CDR1 is LNHDA, CDR2 SQIVND, per germline (reference sequence). The CDR3 DNA sequence: TGTGCCAGTAGTATCTCCCGGGGTTGGAGCAATCAGCCCCAGCATTTT. Its translation is CASSISRGWSNQPQHF.

The V call is TRBV7-2, the J call TRBJ2-7; perhaps TRBD2 as D (6 bases). This CDR3 region has 15 residues. V lost 0 bases, J lost 1 base, and 10 bases lay in between. Per germline, CDR1 SGHTA and CDR2 FQGNSA. The CDR3 is CASSLASSGSYEQYF. CDR3 bases: TGTGCCAGCAGCTTAGCGAGTAGCGGATCCTACGAGCAGTACTTC.

This chain uses TRBV28 with TRBJ1-6; D remains ambiguous. V lost 7 bases and J lost 7, with 8 bases in between. Germline CDR1 and CDR2: MDHEN and SYDVKM. This CDR3 region has 12 residues. The CDR3 DNA is TGTGCCAGCAAGGAGTGGAATTCACCCCTCCACTTT. Translating it yields CASKEWNSPLHF.

The chain uses TRBV19 and TRBJ1-5, with D hard to call. V was shortened by 3 bases and J by 9 bases, with 12 bases between the two germline ends. CDR1 is LNHDA, CDR2 SQIVND, per germline (reference sequence). The CDR3 spans 13 residues. The CDR3 spells CASSIGKVRPQHF. The CDR3 region has the DNA TGTGCCAGTAGTATTGGGAAGGTGAGGCCCCAGCATTTT.

The chain combines TRBV18 with TRBJ1-4; a possible D gene is TRBD1 (6 bases). The germline gives CDR1 KGHSH, CDR2 LQKENI. The CDR3 consists of 15 residues. V was pared by 4 bases and J by 4 bases, with 13 bases between. The CDR3 here is CASSLQGPGNEKLFF. The CDR3 coding sequence is TGTGCCAGCTCACTGCAGGGGCCTGGTAATGAAAAACTGTTTTTT.

The chain combines TRBV4-2 with TRBJ2-3; no reliable D call. In germline, CDR1 is LGHNA, CDR2 YNFKEQ. This CDR3 has 15 residues. V was trimmed by 2 bases and J by 6 bases, leaving 15 bases between them. DNA for the CDR3: TGTGCCAGCAGCCAACGGTCCCAGGCCCTGGATACGCAGTATTTT. Protein product: CASSQRSQALDTQYF.

The chain couples TRBV6-1 to TRBJ1-5; 9 nucleotides align to TRBD1. V lost 2 bases to trimming and J lost 4 bases; unmatched junction nucleotides: 9. Germline CDR1 MNHNS, CDR2 SASEGT. The CDR3 totals 17 residues. CDR3 coding DNA: TGTGCCAGCAGTGAATCAGAAAGACAGGGGGGGAATCAGCCCCAGCATTTT. This codes for CASSESERQGGNQPQHF.

The J gene is TRBJ2-7, the V gene TRBV6-5; D remains unclear. The CDR3 sequence is 12 residues long. Trimming stripped 7 bases from V and 3 bases from J, with 10 bases between. Germline V gene data show CDR1 as MNHEY and CDR2 as SVGAGI. The CDR3 nucleotides read TGTGCCAGCAAGACGGTGGGCTACGAGCAGTACTTC. Its translation is CASKTVGYEQYF.

This clone was observed a single time. The chain links TRBV29-1 to TRBJ1-2; D not resolved. V dropped 3 bases and J dropped 2 bases, with 4 bases sitting between them. Germline-derived CDR1 and CDR2 are SQVTM and ANQGSEA. This CDR3 is built from 11 residues. The CDR3 coding sequence is TGCAGCGTTGATCACAACTATGGCTACACCTTC. Its translation: CSVDHNYGYTF.

This chain connects TRBV11-2 to TRBJ2-2, with 11 bases fitting TRBD2. The V segment lost 7 bases and the J segment 5 bases; nucleotides outside the gene matches: 6. Germline V gene lookup returns CDR1 SGHAT and CDR2 FQNNGV. This CDR3 is 15 amino acids long. The DNA for the CDR3 is TGTGCCAGCACCCCTCTAGCGGGAGGAACCGGGGAGCTGTTTTTT. The encoded protein is CASTPLAGGTGELFF. Full variable domain (missing parts from reference TRBV11-2 and TRBJ2-2): EAGVAQSPRYKIIEKRQSVAFWCNPISGHATLYWYQQILGQGPKLLIQFQNNGVVDDSQLPKDRFSAERLKGVDSTLKIQPAKLEDSAVYLCASTPLAGGTGELFFGEGSRLTVL.

The V and J genes are TRBV5-1 and TRBJ1-4; tentatively, D is TRBD1 (5 bases). CDR1 SGHRS and CDR2 YFSETQ come from the germline V gene. The CDR3 is made up of 14 amino acids. Trimming removed 4 bases from V and 7 bases from J, with 14 bases in between. DNA for the CDR3: TGCGCCAGCAGCCCAGGGCCAAGCAGTGAAAAACTGTTTTTT. Its translation: CASSPGPSSEKLFF.